The source of this T cell receptor beta chain is a study of blood T cell repertoires in COVID-19. Overall study: From the United States, Italy and Spain came samples of acute and convalescent COVID-19.

Using immunoSEQ multiplex PCR, the repertoire was profiled, and TCRdb retains in-frame clones only, with some absent. The sample includes 29,000 or so clones, around 90% seen only once; the top ten take around 10%. Trimming cost V 0 bases and J 6 bases, with 15 bases left between them. This CDR3 spans 15 amino acids. The germline gives CDR1 MNHNS, CDR2 SASEGT. Sequencing used peripheral blood. The V call is TRBV6-1, the J call TRBJ2-7, with D possibly matching TRBD2 (6 bases). This receptor was identified in a human donor in a cohort sampled during active COVID-19. The donor label of this sample is uncertain. This CDR3 reads CASSEAAGQGGEQYF. DNA for the CDR3: TGTGCCAGCAGTGAAGCTGCAGGGCAGGGAGGCGAGCAGTACTTC.